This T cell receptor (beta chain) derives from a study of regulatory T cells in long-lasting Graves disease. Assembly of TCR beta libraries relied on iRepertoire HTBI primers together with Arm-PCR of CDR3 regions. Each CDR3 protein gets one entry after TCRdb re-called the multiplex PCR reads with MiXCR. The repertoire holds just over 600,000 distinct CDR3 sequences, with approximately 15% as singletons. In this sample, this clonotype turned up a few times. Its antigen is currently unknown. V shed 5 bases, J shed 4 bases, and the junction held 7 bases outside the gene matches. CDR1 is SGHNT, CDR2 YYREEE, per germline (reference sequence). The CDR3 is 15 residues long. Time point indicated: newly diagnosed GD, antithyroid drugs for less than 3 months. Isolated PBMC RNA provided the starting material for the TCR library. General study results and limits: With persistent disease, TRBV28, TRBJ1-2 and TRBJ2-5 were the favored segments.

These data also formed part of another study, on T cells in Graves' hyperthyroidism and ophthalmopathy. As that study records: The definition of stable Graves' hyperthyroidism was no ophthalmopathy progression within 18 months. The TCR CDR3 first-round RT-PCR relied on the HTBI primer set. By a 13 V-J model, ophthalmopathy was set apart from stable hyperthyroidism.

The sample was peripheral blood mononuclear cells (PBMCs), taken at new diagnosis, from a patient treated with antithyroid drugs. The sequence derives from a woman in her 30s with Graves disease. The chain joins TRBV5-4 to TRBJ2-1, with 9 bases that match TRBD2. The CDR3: CASRSASGMYNEQFF. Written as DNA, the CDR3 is TGTGCCAGCAGGTCCGCTAGCGGGATGTACAATGAGCAGTTCTTC.